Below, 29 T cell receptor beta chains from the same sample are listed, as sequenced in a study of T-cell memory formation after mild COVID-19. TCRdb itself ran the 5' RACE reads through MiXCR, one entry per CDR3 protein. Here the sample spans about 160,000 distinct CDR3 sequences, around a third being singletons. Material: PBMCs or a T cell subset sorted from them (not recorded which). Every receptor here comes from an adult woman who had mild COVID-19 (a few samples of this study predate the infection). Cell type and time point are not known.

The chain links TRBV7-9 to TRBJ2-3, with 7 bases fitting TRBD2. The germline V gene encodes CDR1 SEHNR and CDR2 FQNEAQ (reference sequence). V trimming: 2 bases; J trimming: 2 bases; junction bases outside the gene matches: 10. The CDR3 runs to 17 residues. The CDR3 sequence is CASSLPSKGGVTDTQYF. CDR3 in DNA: TGTGCCAGCAGCTTACCTAGCAAGGGAGGGGTCACAGATACGCAGTATTTT.

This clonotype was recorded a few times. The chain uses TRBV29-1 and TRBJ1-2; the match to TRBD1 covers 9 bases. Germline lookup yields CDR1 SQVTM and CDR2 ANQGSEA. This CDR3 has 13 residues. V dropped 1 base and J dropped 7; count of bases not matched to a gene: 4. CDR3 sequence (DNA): TGCAGCGTTGAAGCACAGGGGGCGGGTGGCTACACCTTC. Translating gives CSVEAQGAGGYTF.

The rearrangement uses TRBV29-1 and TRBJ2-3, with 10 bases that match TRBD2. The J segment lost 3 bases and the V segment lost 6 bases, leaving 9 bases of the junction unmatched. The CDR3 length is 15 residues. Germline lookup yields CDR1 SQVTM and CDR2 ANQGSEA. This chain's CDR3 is CSVAYSGGLTDTQYF. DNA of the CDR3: TGCAGCGTGGCCTATAGCGGGGGGTTAACAGATACGCAGTATTTT.

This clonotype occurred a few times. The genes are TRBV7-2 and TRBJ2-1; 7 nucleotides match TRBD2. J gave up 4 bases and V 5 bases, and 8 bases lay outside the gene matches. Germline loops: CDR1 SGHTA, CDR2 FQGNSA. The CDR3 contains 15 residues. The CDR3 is CASSISGPTYNEQFF. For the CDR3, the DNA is TGTGCCAGCAGCATTAGCGGGCCGACGTACAATGAGCAGTTCTTC.

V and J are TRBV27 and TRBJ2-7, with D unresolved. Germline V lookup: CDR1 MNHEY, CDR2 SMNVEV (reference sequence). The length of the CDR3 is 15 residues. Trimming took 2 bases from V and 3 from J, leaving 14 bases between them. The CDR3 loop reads CASSLTGRKIYEQYF. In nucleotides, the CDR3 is TGTGCCAGCAGTTTAACCGGACGAAAGATCTACGAGCAGTACTTC.

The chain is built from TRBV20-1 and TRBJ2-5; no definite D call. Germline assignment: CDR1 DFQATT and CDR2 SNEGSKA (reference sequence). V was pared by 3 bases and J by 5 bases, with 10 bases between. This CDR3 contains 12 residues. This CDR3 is CSARVLEETQYF. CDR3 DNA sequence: TGCAGTGCTAGGGTCCTGGAGGAGACCCAGTACTTC.

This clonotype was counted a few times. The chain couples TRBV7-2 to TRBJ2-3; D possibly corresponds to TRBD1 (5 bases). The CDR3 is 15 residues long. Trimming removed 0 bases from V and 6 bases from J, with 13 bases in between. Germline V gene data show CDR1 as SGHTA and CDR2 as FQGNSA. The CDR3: CASSLARGFMDTQYF. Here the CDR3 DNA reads TGTGCCAGCAGCTTAGCTAGGGGTTTCATGGATACGCAGTATTTT. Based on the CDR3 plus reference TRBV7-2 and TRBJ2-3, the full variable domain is GAGVSQSPSNKVTEKGKDVELRCDPISGHTALYWYRQSLGQGLEFLIYFQGNSAPDKSGLPSDRFSAERTGGSVSTLTIQRTQQEDSAVYLCASSLARGFMDTQYFGPGTRLTVL.

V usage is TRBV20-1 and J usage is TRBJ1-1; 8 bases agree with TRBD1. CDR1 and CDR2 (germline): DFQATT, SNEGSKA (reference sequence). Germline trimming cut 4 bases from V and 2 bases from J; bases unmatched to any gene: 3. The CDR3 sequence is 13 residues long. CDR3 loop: CSATGQVNTEAFF. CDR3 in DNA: TGCAGTGCTACGGGACAGGTTAACACTGAAGCTTTCTTT.

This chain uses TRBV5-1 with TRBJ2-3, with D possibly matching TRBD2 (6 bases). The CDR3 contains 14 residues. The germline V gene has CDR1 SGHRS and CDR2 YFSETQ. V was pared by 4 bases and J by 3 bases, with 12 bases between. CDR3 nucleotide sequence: TGCGCCAGCAGCGAGCAGGCGGGAACAGATACGCAGTATTTT. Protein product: CASSEQAGTDTQYF.

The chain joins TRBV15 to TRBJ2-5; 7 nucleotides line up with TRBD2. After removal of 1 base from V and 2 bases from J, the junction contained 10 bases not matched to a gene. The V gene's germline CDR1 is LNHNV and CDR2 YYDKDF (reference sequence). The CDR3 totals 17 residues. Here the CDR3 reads CATSRVKASGNQETQYF. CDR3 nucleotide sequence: TGTGCCACCAGCAGAGTAAAAGCTAGCGGTAATCAAGAGACCCAGTACTTC.

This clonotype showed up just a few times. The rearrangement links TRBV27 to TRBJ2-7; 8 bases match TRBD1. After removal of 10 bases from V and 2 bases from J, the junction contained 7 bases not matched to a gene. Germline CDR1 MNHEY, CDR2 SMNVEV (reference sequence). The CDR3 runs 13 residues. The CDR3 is CATSGTGPYEQYF. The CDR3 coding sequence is TGTGCCACTTCCGGGACAGGCCCCTACGAGCAGTACTTC.

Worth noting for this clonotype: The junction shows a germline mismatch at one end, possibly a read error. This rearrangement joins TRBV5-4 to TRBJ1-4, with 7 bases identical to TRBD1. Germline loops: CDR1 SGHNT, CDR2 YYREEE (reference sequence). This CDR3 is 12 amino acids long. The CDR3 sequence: CASSLVEGAAIF. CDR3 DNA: TGTGCCAGCAGCTTGGTGGAGGGGGCCGCGATTTTT.

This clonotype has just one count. CDR3 region: CASSVGDSGGLGELFF. For the CDR3, the DNA is TGTGCCAGCAGCGTAGGTGATAGCGGGGGGCTCGGGGAGCTGTTTTTT. V usage is TRBV9 and J usage is TRBJ2-2; 10 positions match TRBD2. Germline CDR1 and CDR2: SGDLS and YYNGEE. This CDR3 spans 16 amino acids. J was trimmed by 7 bases and V by 0 bases; bases with no gene match: 6.

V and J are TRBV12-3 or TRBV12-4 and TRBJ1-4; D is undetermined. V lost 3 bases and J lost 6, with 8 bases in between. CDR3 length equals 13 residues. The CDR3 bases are TGTGCCAGCAGTTTGTCGACTGATGAAAAACTGTTTTTT. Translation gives CASSLSTDEKLFF.

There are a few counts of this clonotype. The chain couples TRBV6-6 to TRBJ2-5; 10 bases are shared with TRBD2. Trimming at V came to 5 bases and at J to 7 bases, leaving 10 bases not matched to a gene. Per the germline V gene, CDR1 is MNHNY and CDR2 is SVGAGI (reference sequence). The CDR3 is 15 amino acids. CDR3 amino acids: CASSDSGGSRGTQYF. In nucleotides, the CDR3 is TGTGCCAGCAGTGATAGCGGGGGGTCCCGGGGGACCCAGTACTTC.

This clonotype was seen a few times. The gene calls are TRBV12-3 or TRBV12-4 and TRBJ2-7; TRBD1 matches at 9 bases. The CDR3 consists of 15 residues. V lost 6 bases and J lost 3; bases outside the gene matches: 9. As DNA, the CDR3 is TGTGCCAGCAGCCTAATAGGACAGGGGAACTACGAGCAGTACTTC. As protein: CASSLIGQGNYEQYF.

For the CDR3, the DNA is TGCAGTGCTCAAGACAGAAGCAATCAGCCCCAGCATTTT. It yields the protein CSAQDRSNQPQHF. V is TRBV20-1 and J is TRBJ1-5; tentatively, D is TRBD1 (5 bases). The CDR3 is 13 amino acids. CDR1 and CDR2 (germline): DFQATT, SNEGSKA (reference sequence). Trimming shortened V by 5 bases and J by 1 base, and 9 bases separated the two germline ends.

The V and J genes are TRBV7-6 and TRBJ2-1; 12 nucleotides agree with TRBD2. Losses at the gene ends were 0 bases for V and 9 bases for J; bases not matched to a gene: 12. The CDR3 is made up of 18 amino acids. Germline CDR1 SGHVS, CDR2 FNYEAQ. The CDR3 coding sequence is TGTGCCAGCAGCTTAGCTTATCGGCTAGCGGGGGGGCATTTTGAGCAGTTCTTC. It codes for CASSLAYRLAGGHFEQFF.

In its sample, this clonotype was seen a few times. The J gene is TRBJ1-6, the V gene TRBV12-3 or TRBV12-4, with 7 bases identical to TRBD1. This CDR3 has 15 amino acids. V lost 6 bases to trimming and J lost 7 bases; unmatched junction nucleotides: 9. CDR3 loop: CASSRRDSQNSPLHF. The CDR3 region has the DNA TGTGCCAGCAGCCGACGGGACAGTCAAAATTCACCCCTCCACTTT.

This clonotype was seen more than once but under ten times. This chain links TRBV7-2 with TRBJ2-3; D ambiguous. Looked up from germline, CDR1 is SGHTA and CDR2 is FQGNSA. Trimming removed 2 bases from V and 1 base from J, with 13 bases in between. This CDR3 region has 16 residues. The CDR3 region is CASSLTVLPGTDTQYF. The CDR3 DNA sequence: TGTGCCAGCAGCTTAACAGTCCTCCCGGGCACAGATACGCAGTATTTT.

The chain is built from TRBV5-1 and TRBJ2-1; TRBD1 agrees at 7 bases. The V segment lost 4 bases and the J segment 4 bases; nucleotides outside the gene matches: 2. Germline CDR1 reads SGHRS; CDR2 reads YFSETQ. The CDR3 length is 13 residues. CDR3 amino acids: CASSQGQYNEQFF. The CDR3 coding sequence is TGCGCCAGCAGCCAGGGACAGTACAATGAGCAGTTCTTC.

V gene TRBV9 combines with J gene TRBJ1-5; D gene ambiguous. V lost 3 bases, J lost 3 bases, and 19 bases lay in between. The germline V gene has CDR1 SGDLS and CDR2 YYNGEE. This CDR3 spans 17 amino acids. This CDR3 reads CASSAGRGGPFNQPQHF. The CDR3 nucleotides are TGTGCCAGCAGCGCGGGTCGAGGCGGGCCGTTCAATCAGCCCCAGCATTTT.

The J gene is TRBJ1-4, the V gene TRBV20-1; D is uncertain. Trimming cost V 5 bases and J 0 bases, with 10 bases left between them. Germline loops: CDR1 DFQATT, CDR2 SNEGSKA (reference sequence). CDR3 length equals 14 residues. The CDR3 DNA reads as TGCAGTGCTGAATCGGGGTCAACTAATGAAAAACTGTTTTTT. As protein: CSAESGSTNEKLFF.

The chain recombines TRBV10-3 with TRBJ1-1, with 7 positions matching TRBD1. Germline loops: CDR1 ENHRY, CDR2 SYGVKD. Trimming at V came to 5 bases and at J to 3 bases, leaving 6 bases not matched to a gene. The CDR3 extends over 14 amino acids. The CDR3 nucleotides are TGTGCCATCAGTCCGACAGGGTCGGACACTGAAGCTTTCTTT. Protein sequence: CAISPTGSDTEAFF.

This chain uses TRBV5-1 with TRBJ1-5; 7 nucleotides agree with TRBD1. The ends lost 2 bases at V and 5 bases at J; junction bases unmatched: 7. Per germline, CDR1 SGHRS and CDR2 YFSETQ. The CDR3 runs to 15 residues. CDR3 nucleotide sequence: TGCGCCAGCAGCTTTACAGGGGAGCAGGATCAGCCCCAGCATTTT. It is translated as CASSFTGEQDQPQHF.

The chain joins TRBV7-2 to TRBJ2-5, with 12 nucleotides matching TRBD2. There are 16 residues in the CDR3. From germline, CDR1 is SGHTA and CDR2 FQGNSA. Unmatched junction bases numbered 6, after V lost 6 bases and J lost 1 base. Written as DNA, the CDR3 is TGTGCCAGCAGACCTCGGACTAGCGGGATCCAAGAGACCCAGTACTTC. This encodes CASRPRTSGIQETQYF.

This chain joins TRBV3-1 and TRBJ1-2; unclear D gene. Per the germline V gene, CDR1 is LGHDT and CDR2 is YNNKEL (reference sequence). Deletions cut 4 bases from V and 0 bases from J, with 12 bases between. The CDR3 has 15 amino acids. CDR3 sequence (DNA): TGTGCCAGCAGCCCTACGCAGAATACTAACTATGGCTACACCTTC. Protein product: CASSPTQNTNYGYTF.

DNA of the CDR3: TGTGCCAGCAGGGACACGGGACTAGCGGGTGCGAACACCGGGGAGCTGTTTTTT. Protein sequence: CASRDTGLAGANTGELFF. J is TRBJ2-2 and V is TRBV2; 12 bases agree with TRBD2. The V gene's germline CDR1 is SNHLY and CDR2 FYNNEI. The CDR3 sequence is 18 residues long. J gave up 0 bases and V 6 bases, and 8 bases lay outside the gene matches.

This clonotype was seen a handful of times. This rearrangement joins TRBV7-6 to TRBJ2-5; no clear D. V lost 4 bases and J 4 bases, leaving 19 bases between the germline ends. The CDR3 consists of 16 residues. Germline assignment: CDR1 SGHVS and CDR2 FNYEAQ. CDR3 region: CASSSDGYTMIETQYF. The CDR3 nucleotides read TGTGCCAGCAGCTCCGATGGGTATACTATGATAGAGACCCAGTACTTC.